A selection of T cell receptor beta chains follows, all from one sample in a study of T cell changes during pregnancy in multiple sclerosis. Profiling relied on immunoSEQ multiplex PCR, and the TCRdb table lists in-frame clones only, not all of them. Of more than 40,000 clones listed, 90% to 95% were seen once; the top ten hold 0.55% to 0.75%. Sequenced material: CD4+ T cells from peripheral blood mononuclear cells, taken in the second trimester of pregnancy. These receptor sequences come from a female donor with multiple sclerosis, enrolled in a pregnancy study. Both conserved end residues are part of each CDR3. A D gene is named only where the DNA matches it firmly. Rows give clone size only sometimes, using once, few, many, or a class for an expanded clone.

j_call: TRBJ1-2
v_call: TRBV14
clone_size: once
d_call: .
cdr3_aa: CASSQARGDYGYTF
cdr3_nt: TGTGCCAGCAGCCAAGCCAGGGGTGACTATGGCTACACCTTC

j_call: TRBJ1-5
v_call: TRBV4-3
clone_size: once
d_call: .
cdr3_aa: CASSPQGGGGSNQPQHF
cdr3_nt: TGCGCCAGCAGCCCACAAGGCGGGGGCGGCAGCAATCAGCCCCAGCATTTT

j_call: TRBJ2-1
v_call: TRBV23-1
clone_size: .
d_call: .
cdr3_aa: CASSQSPGRGQFF
cdr3_nt: TGCGCCAGCAGTCAATCACCGGGGCGGGGGCAGTTCTTC

j_call: TRBJ1-4
v_call: TRBV4-3
clone_size: once
d_call: .
cdr3_aa: CASSQDWGRNEKLFF
cdr3_nt: TGCGCCAGCAGCCAAGACTGGGGGCGCAATGAAAAACTGTTTTTT

j_call: TRBJ2-5
v_call: TRBV7-3
clone_size: .
d_call: TRBD2
cdr3_aa: CASRRGGGEGTQYF
cdr3_nt: TGTGCCAGCAGACGCGGGGGGGGCGAAGGGACCCAGTACTTC

j_call: TRBJ2-3
v_call: TRBV29-1
clone_size: .
d_call: .
cdr3_aa: CSVKGHHTDTQYF
cdr3_nt: TGCAGCGTTAAAGGACATCACACAGATACGCAGTATTTT

j_call: TRBJ1-6
v_call: TRBV6-5
clone_size: .
d_call: TRBD1
cdr3_aa: CASSERTGALHF
cdr3_nt: TGTGCCAGCAGTGAACGGACAGGGGCCCTCCACTTT

j_call: TRBJ1-2
v_call: TRBV11-3
clone_size: .
d_call: .
cdr3_aa: CASSLGGNYGYTF
cdr3_nt: TGTGCCAGCAGCTTAGGAGGGAACTATGGCTACACCTTC

j_call: TRBJ1-2
v_call: TRBV25-1
clone_size: .
d_call: .
cdr3_aa: CASSSGGGGYTF
cdr3_nt: TGTGCCAGCAGCTCTGGGGGCGGTGGCTACACCTTC

j_call: TRBJ2-1
v_call: TRBV7-2
clone_size: .
d_call: TRBD2
cdr3_aa: CASSRTSGSYNEQFF
cdr3_nt: TGTGCCAGCAGCCGGACTAGCGGTTCCTACAATGAGCAGTTCTTC

j_call: TRBJ2-1
v_call: TRBV5-4
clone_size: .
d_call: .
cdr3_aa: CASSLGGEPYNEQFF
cdr3_nt: TGTGCCAGCAGCTTGGGGGGGGAACCCTACAATGAGCAGTTCTTC